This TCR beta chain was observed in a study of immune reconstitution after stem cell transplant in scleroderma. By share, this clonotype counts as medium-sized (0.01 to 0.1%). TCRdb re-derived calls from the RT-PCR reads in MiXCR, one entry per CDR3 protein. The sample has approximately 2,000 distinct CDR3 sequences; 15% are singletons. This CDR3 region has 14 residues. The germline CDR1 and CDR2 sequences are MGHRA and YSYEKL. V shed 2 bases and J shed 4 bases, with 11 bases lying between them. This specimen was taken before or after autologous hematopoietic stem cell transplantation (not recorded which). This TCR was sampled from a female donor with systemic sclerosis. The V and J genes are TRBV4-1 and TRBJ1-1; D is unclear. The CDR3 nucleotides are TGCGCCAGCAGCCAACTCCCCCTGGGCACTGAAGCTTTCTTT. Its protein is CASSQLPLGTEAFF.